This is a list of T cell receptor beta chains from one sample in a study of PD-1 blockade in classical Hodgkin lymphoma. Profiling relied on immunoSEQ multiplex PCR, and the TCRdb table lists in-frame clones only, not all of them. Of fewer than 15,000 clones listed, approximately 86% are singletons. This specimen consisted of peripheral blood mononuclear cells (PBMCs), obtained at baseline. The receptor source for this set is a human donor with classical Hodgkin lymphoma. Both conserved end residues are part of each CDR3. The order of the fields is J gene, V gene, clone size, D gene, CDR3 protein, CDR3 DNA. The D gene is left open where the match is weak. Size is omitted from some rows. Given values are once, few, many or a class for expanded clones.

TRBJ2-2 TRBV5-6 NA NA CASSLREYVAGELFF TGTGCCAGCAGCTTGAGAGAGTACGTGGCCGGGGAGCTGTTTTTT
TRBJ1-1 TRBV2 NA NA CASSEGTKTSGTEAFF TGTGCCAGCAGTGAAGGCACGAAGACCTCGGGCACTGAAGCTTTCTTT
TRBJ1-1 TRBV2 NA NA CAGGWGPNTEAFF TGTGCCGGTGGGTGGGGACCGAACACTGAAGCTTTCTTT
TRBJ1-6 TRBV30 once NA CAWSPAGNSPLHF TGTGCCTGGAGTCCCGCAGGGAATTCACCCCTCCACTTT
TRBJ1-6 TRBV4-1 NA NA CASSQDGGAGIHF TGCGCCAGCAGCCAAGATGGGGGTGCGGGGATCCACTTT
TRBJ2-3 TRBV11-2 NA NA CASSPWTLISTDTQYF TGTGCCAGCAGCCCATGGACACTCATTAGCACAGATACGCAGTATTTT
TRBJ2-7 TRBV18 NA NA CASSLASSTYEQYF TGTGCCAGCTCTCTGGCATCATCGACCTACGAGCAGTACTTC
TRBJ1-2 TRBV21-1 few NA CASSNDFTVIYGYTF TGTGCCAGCAGCAACGACTTCACAGTCATATATGGCTACACCTTC
TRBJ1-1 TRBV14 NA NA CASTSLVNTEAFF TGTGCCAGCACCTCGCTTGTGAACACTGAAGCTTTCTTT
TRBJ1-4 TRBV6-6 once NA CASRDTRNNEKLFF TGTGCCAGCAGAGATACAAGGAATAATGAAAAACTGTTTTTT
TRBJ2-7 TRBV27 NA NA CASRKLDPYYEQYF TGTGCCAGCAGGAAACTGGACCCATACTACGAGCAGTACTTC
TRBJ2-3 TRBV11-3 NA NA CASSSVTGTSGTDTQYF TGTGCCAGCAGCTCCGTGACGGGGACGAGCGGCACAGATACGCAGTATTTT
TRBJ2-7 TRBV7-9 NA NA CASSLQGYEQYF TGTGCCAGCAGCCTACAGGGCTACGAGCAGTACTTC
TRBJ1-4 TRBV7-9 NA NA CASRGGQGNEKLFF TGTGCCTCCCGCGGGGGACAAGGGAATGAAAAACTGTTTTTT
TRBJ1-5 TRBV5-1 NA TRBD1 CASRPDRSNQPQHF TGCGCCAGCAGACCGGACAGGAGCAATCAGCCCCAGCATTTT
TRBJ2-1 TRBV4-2 NA NA CASSHLRGGNEQFF TGTGCCAGCAGCCATTTGAGAGGGGGGAATGAGCAGTTCTTC
TRBJ2-7 TRBV30 NA TRBD1 CAWSVKRGRYYEQYF TGTGCCTGGAGTGTAAAGAGGGGGCGATACTACGAGCAGTACTTC
TRBJ2-2 TRBV11-2 NA NA CASSEYTGELFF TGTGCCAGCAGCGAGTACACCGGGGAGCTGTTTTTT
TRBJ1-2 TRBV30 once NA CAWERQVANYGYTF TGTGCCTGGGAGAGACAGGTGGCTAACTATGGCTACACCTTC
TRBJ2-6 TRBV20-1 NA NA CSASGANVLTF TGCAGTGCTAGCGGGGCCAACGTCCTGACTTTC
TRBJ1-5 TRBV30 once TRBD1 CAWSGRGNQPQHF TGTGCCTGGAGCGGCAGGGGGAATCAGCCCCAGCATTTT
TRBJ1-3 TRBV15 NA TRBD1 CATSREGFTGAGGNTIYF TGTGCCACCAGCAGAGAAGGATTTACAGGGGCAGGAGGAAACACCATATATTTT
TRBJ1-5 TRBV19 few NA CASSIGVEQPQHF TGTGCCAGTAGTATTGGGGTAGAGCAGCCCCAGCATTTT
TRBJ1-3 TRBV19 NA NA CASSPGASLSGNTIYF TGTGCCAGTAGTCCCGGGGCCAGCCTCTCTGGAAACACCATATATTTT
TRBJ1-1 TRBV19 once TRBD1 CASSVRTGGIFDTEAFF TGTGCCAGTAGTGTGCGGACAGGGGGAATCTTTGACACTGAAGCTTTCTTT
TRBJ2-7 TRBV2 NA NA CASRGHGAPTYEQYF TGTGCCAGCAGGGGCCACGGGGCTCCCACCTACGAGCAGTACTTC
TRBJ2-7 TRBV6-5 NA TRBD2 CASRVRLAGGHEQYF TGTGCCAGCAGGGTGCGATTAGCGGGAGGTCACGAGCAGTACTTC
TRBJ1-5 TRBV30 NA NA CAWSVGVAGPQHF TGTGCCTGGAGTGTAGGGGTCGCAGGGCCCCAGCATTTT
TRBJ2-2 TRBV7-6 NA TRBD2 CASSRETSGTGELFF TGTGCCAGCAGCAGAGAGACTAGCGGCACCGGGGAGCTGTTTTTT
TRBJ2-3 TRBV5-1 once TRBD2 CASSLGRLASTDTQYF TGCGCCAGCAGCTTGGGAAGACTAGCGAGCACAGATACGCAGTATTTT
TRBJ2-7 TRBV28 NA NA CASSLSRRDEQYF TGTGCCAGCAGTTTATCCCGGAGGGACGAGCAGTACTTC
TRBJ2-5 TRBV6-5 NA TRBD2 CASSFAGGETQYF TGTGCCAGCAGTTTCGCGGGAGGGGAGACCCAGTACTTC
TRBJ2-3 TRBV7-3 NA TRBD1 CASSTVGTGENTQYF TGTGCCAGCAGTACCGTTGGGACAGGGGAAAATACGCAGTATTTT
TRBJ1-2 TRBV6-5 NA NA CASSPAVGLYGYTF TGTGCCAGCAGTCCGGCCGTTGGGCTTTATGGCTACACCTTC
TRBJ2-2 TRBV19 NA TRBD1 CASRSQGVETGELFF TGTGCCAGTAGATCACAGGGGGTGGAGACCGGGGAGCTGTTTTTT
TRBJ1-1 TRBV7-8 NA NA CASSTDRNTEAFF TGTGCCAGCAGCACGGACAGAAACACTGAAGCTTTCTTT